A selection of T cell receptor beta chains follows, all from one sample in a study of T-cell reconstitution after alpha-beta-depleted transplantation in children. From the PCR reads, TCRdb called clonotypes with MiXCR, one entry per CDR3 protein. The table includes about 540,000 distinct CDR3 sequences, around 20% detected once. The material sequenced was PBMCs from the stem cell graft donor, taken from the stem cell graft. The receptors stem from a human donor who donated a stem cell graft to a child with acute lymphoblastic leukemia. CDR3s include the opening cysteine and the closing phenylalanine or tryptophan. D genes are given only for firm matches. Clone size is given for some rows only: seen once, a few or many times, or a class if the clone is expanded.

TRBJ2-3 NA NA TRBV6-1 TGTGCCAGCAGTGAAATCGCCGGGTCTAGCACAGATACGCAGTATTTT CASSEIAGSSTDTQYF
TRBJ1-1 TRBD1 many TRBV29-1 TGCAGCGTTGACACAGGGGGCCAGACTGAAGCTTTCTTT CSVDTGGQTEAFF
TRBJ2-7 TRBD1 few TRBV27 TGTGCCAGCAGGCAACAGGGGAATCCTTACGAGCAGTACTTC CASRQQGNPYEQYF
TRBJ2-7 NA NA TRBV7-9 TGTGCCAGCAGCTCCCCCGGGGTCCACTCCTACGAGCAGTACTTC CASSSPGVHSYEQYF
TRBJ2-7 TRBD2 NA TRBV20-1 TGCTGTGCTAGGAGACTAGCGGGGACCTACGAGCAGTACTTC CCARRLAGTYEQYF
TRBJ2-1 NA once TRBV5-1 TGCGCCAGCAGCTTGAATTGGGGCGGATACAATGAGCAGTTCTTC CASSLNWGGYNEQFF
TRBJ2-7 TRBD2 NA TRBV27 TGTGCCAGCAGTTTGGGGCTAGCGGGATTCCCCTACGAGCAGTACTTC CASSLGLAGFPYEQYF
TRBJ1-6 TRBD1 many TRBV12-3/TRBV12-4 TGTGCCAGCAGTGCCGGACAGGGGGCGAATTCACCCCTCCACTTT CASSAGQGANSPLHF
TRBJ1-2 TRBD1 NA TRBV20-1 TGCAGTGCTAGCCCGGGACAGGGTGGTGGCTACACCTTC CSASPGQGGGYTF
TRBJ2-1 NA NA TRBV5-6 TGTGCCAGCAGCTTGATAAACTACAATGAGCAGTTCTTC CASSLINYNEQFF
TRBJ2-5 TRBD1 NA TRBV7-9 TGTGCCAGCAGCCCTGGACAGGGGGCCCTACAAGAGACCCAGTACTTC CASSPGQGALQETQYF
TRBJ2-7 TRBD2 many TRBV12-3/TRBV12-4 TGTGCCAGCAGCCGTGGGACTAGCGGGAGCGAGCAGTACTTC CASSRGTSGSEQYF
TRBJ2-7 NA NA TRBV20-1 TGCAGTGCTAGAGGCACCTTCAACTACGAGCAGTACTTC CSARGTFNYEQYF
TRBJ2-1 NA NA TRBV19 TGTGCCACCTCCTGGAGGGCGGCGAATGAGCAGTTCTTC CATSWRAANEQFF
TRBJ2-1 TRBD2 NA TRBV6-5 TGTGCCAGCAGTTACCACGCAGGGACTAGCGGGTACAATGAGCAGTTCTTC CASSYHAGTSGYNEQFF
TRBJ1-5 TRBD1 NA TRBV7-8 TGTGCCAGCAGCTTAGCGCGGACAGGGGTCGATCATCCCCAGCATTTT CASSLARTGVDHPQHF
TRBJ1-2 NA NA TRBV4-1 TGCGCCAGCAGCCAACCCTTTGGGGGTTTATACAACTATGGCTACACCTTC CASSQPFGGLYNYGYTF
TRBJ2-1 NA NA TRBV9 TGTGCCAGCAGCGTAGCTCTACTGGGCTCGAATGAGCAGTTCTTC CASSVALLGSNEQFF
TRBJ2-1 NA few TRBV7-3 TGTGCCAGCAGCTTAACAACTGGGGTTCCTCGGAATGAGCAGTTCTTC CASSLTTGVPRNEQFF
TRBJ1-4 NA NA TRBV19 TGTGCCAGTAGTCGGATCGTTGCAACTAATGAAAAACTGTTTTTT CASSRIVATNEKLFF
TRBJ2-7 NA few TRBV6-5 TGTGCCAGCAGTTACTGGGCCTACGGGGTAACGGGACCCTCCTACGAGCAGTACTTC CASSYWAYGVTGPSYEQYF